Here is one T cell receptor (beta chain) with its context. Its antigen is not yet known. Nothing much larger sits one base from this clone, and base qualities are not available. The data derive from a study of OX40 agonist ivuxolimab in advanced cancers. Regarding the research as a whole: Ivuxolimab, which targeted the costimulatory receptor OX40 (CD134), was an agonistic, fully human IgG2 monoclonal antibody. Intravenous ivuxolimab was administered to patients every 2 weeks at six dose levels: 0.01, 0.1, 0.3, 1.5, 3 and 10 mg/kg. Of the approximately 54 patients in dose escalation, 19 had hepatocellular carcinoma, around 15 had melanoma, 9 had renal cell carcinoma and 9 had head and neck cancer. A male proportion of about 79% and a mean age of roughly 58 years, ranging from roughly 23 to 79, were recorded for the dose-escalation cohort. Prior anti-PD-1, anti-PD-L1 or anti-CTLA-4 therapy was permitted, and checkpoint inhibitors had been received by roughly 42% of dose-escalation patients. Partial responses were achieved by three dose-escalation patients, of whom one had hepatocellular carcinoma and two had cutaneous melanoma. The purpose of peripheral TCRbeta sequencing was to test whether ivuxolimab changed TCR sequence diversity and led to clonal T-cell expansion. The paper reports the monotherapy dose-escalation portion (N of about 54 patients) of the phase I ivuxolimab trial. General findings and caveats noted by the study authors: Low levels of normalized T-cell clonal expansion were also seen in some patients who did not respond. On average, CD8+ T cells showed more expanded clones than CD4+ T cells after ivuxolimab. Antigen specificity was not determined for the clonally expanded peripheral T cells. In the 0.1-3.0 mg/kg groups, partial responders had among the lowest normalized peripheral clonal expansion, particularly in CD8+ T cells. At doses from 0.1 to 3.0 mg/kg, clonal expansion was seen in both CD4+ and CD8+ blood T cells between baseline and week 6.

Genomic DNA was isolated from the sorted cells so that the TCRbeta CDR3 region could be sequenced. The immunoSEQ Assay was used to sequence the TCRbeta CDR3 regions. The clones in this table, taken by TCRdb from immuneACCESS, are in-frame only. Not every clone is retained; where verified, under half of the shortfall comes from an unresolved V gene, and the cause of the rest is unknown. The sample table shows tens of thousands of clones, and around 84% are seen once. The top ten hold less than 3.5% of the sample. The trial excluded patients who had a history of autoimmune disease or who were on systemic immunosuppression. Peripheral blood for TCR sequencing was collected from all dose cohorts at baseline, on cycle 4 day 1, and on cycle 7 day 1. The samples were taken from a phase I, first-in-human, multicenter, open-label dose-escalation trial of ivuxolimab. Adults with locally advanced or metastatic head and neck squamous cell, hepatocellular, melanoma or renal cell carcinoma were enrolled in the trial. Before TCR sequencing, CD4+ and CD8+ T cells were separately sorted from peripheral blood.

The CDR1 and CDR2 encoded by the germline V gene (reference sequence) are SGHKS and YYEKEE. From its cysteine to its phenylalanine, the CDR3 spans 19 amino acids. Left in the record is the CDR3 DNA by itself, 57 bases read in frame from the first base. The germline ends are 18 bases apart after V is trimmed by 0 bases and J by 0 bases. Recombination connected TRBV5-5 to TRBJ2-2, with no reliable assignment of the D segment. Specimen: CD4+ or CD8+ T cells sorted from blood, collected in a trial of the OX40 agonist ivuxolimab. The receptor was isolated from an adult with an advanced solid tumor such as melanoma, head and neck, liver or kidney cancer. Here is the DNA: TGTGCCAGCAGCTTGGCCCTGATGCAGTGGGAAGCGAACACCGGGGAGCTGTTTTTT. The resulting protein is CASSLALMQWEANTGELFF. Extended through the reference TRBV5-5 and TRBJ2-2 proteins, this CDR3 yields the full variable domain: DAGVTQSPTHLIKTRGQQVTLRCSPISGHKSVSWYQQVLGQGPQFIFQYYEKEERGRGNFPDRFSARQFPNYSSELNVNALLLGDSALYLCASSLALMQWEANTGELFFGEGSRLTVL.